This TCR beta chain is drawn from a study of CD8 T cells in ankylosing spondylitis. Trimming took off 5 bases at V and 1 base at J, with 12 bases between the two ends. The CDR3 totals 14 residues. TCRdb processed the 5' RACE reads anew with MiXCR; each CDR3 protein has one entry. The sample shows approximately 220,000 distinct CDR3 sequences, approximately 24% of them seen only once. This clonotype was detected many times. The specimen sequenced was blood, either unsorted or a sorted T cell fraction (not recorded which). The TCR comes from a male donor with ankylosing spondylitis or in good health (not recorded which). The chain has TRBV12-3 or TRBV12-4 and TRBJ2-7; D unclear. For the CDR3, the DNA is TGTGCCAGCAGTCGCACGCTAGGTTCCTACGAGCAGTACTTC. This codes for CASSRTLGSYEQYF.